This T cell receptor beta chain stems from a study of cytomegalovirus exposure and HLA in healthy donors. Both 60 Vbeta primers and 13 Jbeta primers went into the PCR. The repertoire was sequenced with immunoSEQ multiplex PCR; TCRdb's copy has only in-frame clones and lacks some. Among around 170,000 clones listed, 84% were seen once. The receptor comes from a boy under 10 years old in good health and CMV-seronegative. Material for sequencing was PBMCs.

Here the CDR3 reads CASSSLRGELFF. The CDR3 coding sequence is TGTGCCAGCAGCTCGCTCAGAGGGGAGCTGTTTTTT. V and J are TRBV7-9 and TRBJ2-2; D ambiguous. This CDR3 has 12 amino acids. Between the trimmed V and J ends, which lost 4 bases and 8 bases, there was a span of 8 bases. Germline values: CDR1 SEHNR, CDR2 FQNEAQ (reference sequence).